This TCR beta chain was obtained from a study of post-analysis software for immune sequencing data. Regarding the study as a whole: The study found significantly lower normalized Chao1 diversity in multiple sclerosis patients than in controls. F measure clustering grouped samples strongly by preparation batch.

This clonotype was observed a handful of times. The antigen is unknown. TCR beta cDNA libraries had unique molecular identifiers. Yield was roughly 0.5 million cDNA molecules from about 0.94 to 9.7 million T cells. TCRdb re-analysed the PCR reads in MiXCR, keeping a single row per CDR3 protein. The table records approximately 660,000 distinct CDR3 sequences, roughly three fifths of them present only once. The sequence was collected from a girl under 10 years old with multiple sclerosis. Sequencing used blood.

The CDR3: CASSPRQGAIYEQYF. CDR3 nucleotide sequence: TGTGCCAGCAGCCCGAGACAGGGGGCGATCTACGAGCAGTACTTC. The chain couples TRBV6-5 to TRBJ2-7; 10 nucleotides align to TRBD1. Germline lookup yields CDR1 MNHEY and CDR2 SVGAGI. The CDR3 is made up of 15 amino acids. Losses at the gene ends were 6 bases for V and 3 bases for J; bases not matched to a gene: 8.